This entry lists 28 T cell receptor beta chains sequenced from one sample in a study of monozygotic twins with cystic fibrosis (dated by TCRdb to 2020 to 2023). Libraries were built with the immunoSEQ multiplex PCR assay. TCRdb stores this immuneACCESS table with in-frame sequences only. Part of the clones is absent; in the studies checked, under half of the shortfall reflects unresolved V genes, and no reason is known for the rest. Recorded for this sample are around 34,000 clones; more than 85% of them occurred a single time. The ten largest clones add up to about 0.89% of the sample. Sequencing was performed on blood. These TCRs come from a girl aged 2 to 9 with cystic fibrosis.

The chain employs TRBV2 and TRBJ1-1, with D perhaps TRBD1 (5 bases). The CDR3 runs 11 residues. V was trimmed by 11 bases and J by 1 base, leaving 8 bases between them. Germline values: CDR1 SNHLY, CDR2 FYNNEI. CDR3 amino acids: CARRGNTEAFF. In DNA form, the CDR3 reads TGTGCCCGGAGGGGGAACACTGAAGCTTTCTTT.

The V and J genes are TRBV19 and TRBJ1-2; D not resolved. CDR1 and CDR2 (germline): LNHDA, SQIVND (reference sequence). V lost 4 bases, J lost 4 bases, and 7 bases lay in between. This CDR3 spans 12 amino acids. As DNA, the CDR3 is TGTGCCAGTAGTACCCTCGGCTATGGCTACACCTTC. The encoded protein is CASSTLGYGYTF.

The chain couples TRBV5-4 to TRBJ2-7, with TRBD2 matching 10 bases. Trimming removed 5 bases from V and 3 bases from J; junction bases left unmatched: 11. Germline CDR1 reads SGHNT; CDR2 reads YYREEE (reference sequence). CDR3 length: 16 amino acids. The CDR3 sequence is CASSPGRASGSYEQYF. As DNA, the CDR3 is TGTGCCAGCAGTCCAGGCAGGGCTAGCGGGAGCTACGAGCAGTACTTC.

The V call is TRBV7-8, the J call TRBJ2-1, with 7 bases that match TRBD2. CDR3 size: 17 residues. Germline CDR1 SGHVS, CDR2 FQNEAQ. Trimming took 0 bases from V and 0 from J; bases not matched to a gene: 5. The CDR3 DNA is TGTGCCAGCAGCTTAGCTGTTGGGACTACCTCCTACAATGAGCAGTTCTTC. Its translation is CASSLAVGTTSYNEQFF.

This sequence joins TRBV14 and TRBJ2-3; D remains unclear. The CDR3 has 14 residues. The germline V and J ends were trimmed by 2 bases and 6 bases, with 12 bases remaining between them. Germline V gives CDR1 SGHDN, CDR2 FVKESK. In DNA, the CDR3 is TGTGCCAGCAGCCAATACACCCCGGCGGATACGCAGTATTTT. Translated, it gives CASSQYTPADTQYF. Combining the CDR3 with reference TRBV14 and TRBJ2-3 gives the whole variable domain EAGVTQFPSHSVIEKGQTVTLRCDPISGHDNLYWYRRVMGKEIKFLLHFVKESKQDESGMPNNRFLAERTGGTYSTLKVQPAELEDSGVYFCASSQYTPADTQYFGPGTRLTVL.

The V call is TRBV6-6, the J call TRBJ1-5; no clear D. The CDR3 spans 12 residues. The germline V gene encodes CDR1 MNHNY and CDR2 SVGAGI (reference sequence). The ends were cut back, 6 bases at V and 5 bases at J, with 8 bases in the middle. The CDR3 nucleotides read TGTGCCAGCAGCAGTTCTGATCAGCCCCAGCATTTT. Translation: CASSSSDQPQHF.

The chain is built from TRBV18 and TRBJ2-3; the D is unclear. Per germline, CDR1 KGHSH and CDR2 LQKENI. The V end was cut by 2 bases, the J end by 0 bases, with 6 bases between. This CDR3 contains 14 residues. CDR3 nucleotides: TGTGCCAGCTCACCAGTCCAAAGCACAGATACGCAGTATTTT. This codes for CASSPVQSTDTQYF.

The chain couples TRBV4-3 to TRBJ2-7, with 11 nucleotides matching TRBD1. The J segment lost 6 bases and the V segment lost 4 bases, leaving 5 bases of the junction unmatched. The CDR3 is 14 residues long. The germline V gene has CDR1 LGHNA and CDR2 YSLEER. The CDR3 region is CASSRGQGAGEQYF. The CDR3 DNA reads TGCGCCAGCAGCCGCGGACAGGGGGCGGGCGAGCAGTACTTC.

V is TRBV11-2 and J is TRBJ2-7; D ambiguous. Germline V gives CDR1 SGHAT, CDR2 FQNNGV. CDR3 length: 14 residues. V lost 0 bases to trimming and J lost 2 bases, with 8 bases between them. CDR3 nucleotides: TGTGCCAGCAGCTTAGATCTACAACCCTACGAGCAGTACTTC. Translating it yields CASSLDLQPYEQYF.

The chain couples TRBV18 to TRBJ2-5; 10 nucleotides match TRBD1. CDR3 size: 16 residues. CDR1 and CDR2 from the germline V gene are KGHSH and LQKENI. The trim removed 3 bases at V and 4 bases at J, leaving 8 bases unmatched. CDR3 amino acids: CASSPTTGGEGETQYF. DNA of the CDR3: TGTGCCAGCTCACCTACGACAGGGGGCGAGGGAGAGACCCAGTACTTC. Combining the CDR3 with reference TRBV18 and TRBJ2-5 gives the whole variable domain NAGVMQNPRHLVRRRGQEARLRCSPMKGHSHVYWYRQLPEEGLKFMVYLQKENIIDESGMPKERFSAEFPKEGPSILRIQQVVRGDSAAYFCASSPTTGGEGETQYFGPGTRLLVL.

CDR3 DNA: TGTGCCTGGAGTTGGGTCAGACAAACTGAAGCTTTCTTT. Translating gives CAWSWVRQTEAFF. This chain links TRBV30 with TRBJ1-1, with D unresolved. Per germline, CDR1 GTSNPN and CDR2 SVGIG (reference sequence). Deletions cut 2 bases from V and 5 bases from J, with 12 bases between. CDR3 length: 13 amino acids. Supplemented by reference TRBV30 and TRBJ1-1, the full variable domain reads SQTIHQWPATLVQPVGSPLSLECTVEGTSNPNLYWYRQAAGRGLQLLFYSVGIGQISSEVPQNLSASRPQDRQFILSSKKLLLSDSGFYLCAWSWVRQTEAFFGQGTRLTVV.

This chain links TRBV7-2 with TRBJ1-5, with D perhaps TRBD1 (6 bases). The ends were cut back, 4 bases at V and 8 bases at J, with 18 bases in the middle. This CDR3 comprises 15 residues. CDR1 SGHTA and CDR2 FQGNSA come from the germline V gene. CDR3 in DNA: TGTGCCAGCAGCTCCCTTACAGGGAGGTATGAGCCCCAGCATTTT. Amino acids: CASSSLTGRYEPQHF.

The V and J genes are TRBV4-1 and TRBJ1-1; D not certain. This CDR3 spans 12 amino acids. V was shortened by 5 bases and J by 0 bases, with 4 bases between the two germline ends. CDR1 and CDR2 (germline): MGHRA, YSYEKL. The CDR3 DNA follows: TGCGCCAGCAGCGCTGTGAACACTGAAGCTTTCTTT. As protein: CASSAVNTEAFF.

This chain connects TRBV27 to TRBJ1-6, with unresolved D. The ends were cut back, 2 bases at V and 9 bases at J, with 11 bases in the middle. In germline, CDR1 is MNHEY, CDR2 SMNVEV (reference sequence). The CDR3 extends over 14 amino acids. CDR3 amino acids: CASSLTHTSSPLHF. DNA of the CDR3: TGTGCCAGCAGTTTAACCCACACATCTTCACCCCTCCACTTT.

This chain connects TRBV15 to TRBJ2-6; D ambiguous. The V gene's germline CDR1 is LNHNV and CDR2 YYDKDF (reference sequence). The CDR3 is 13 residues long. The V and J ends lost 6 bases and 8 bases respectively, with 11 bases between them. The CDR3 loop reads CATSTGLPNVLTF. In nucleotides, the CDR3 is TGTGCCACCAGTACGGGTTTGCCCAACGTCCTGACTTTC. Using reference TRBV15 and TRBJ2-6 for the parts outside the CDR3, the full variable domain is DAMVIQNPRYQVTQFGKPVTLSCSQTLNHNVMYWYQQKSSQAPKLLFHYYDKDFNNEADTPDNFQSRRPNTSFCFLDIRSPGLGDTAMYLCATSTGLPNVLTFGAGSRLTVL.

This clone is a singleton in its sample. The gene calls are TRBV18 and TRBJ2-7; TRBD1 matches 8 bases. V was pared by 6 bases and J by 1 base, with 8 bases of the junction left unmatched. The CDR3 is made up of 15 amino acids. CDR1 and CDR2 from the germline V gene are KGHSH and LQKENI. The CDR3 DNA sequence: TGTGCCAGCTCGCCCGGGACAGGAACGTCCTACGAGCAGTACTTC. This encodes CASSPGTGTSYEQYF. The full variable domain, completed using reference TRBV18 and TRBJ2-7, is NAGVMQNPRHLVRRRGQEARLRCSPMKGHSHVYWYRQLPEEGLKFMVYLQKENIIDESGMPKERFSAEFPKEGPSILRIQQVVRGDSAAYFCASSPGTGTSYEQYFGPGTRLTVT.

This sequence joins TRBV7-9 and TRBJ1-2; D is unclear. Trimming took 4 bases from V and 2 from J, leaving 5 bases between them. This CDR3 spans 12 amino acids. Germline V gives CDR1 SEHNR, CDR2 FQNEAQ (reference sequence). The CDR3 region is CASSSTNYGYTF. In nucleotides, the CDR3 is TGTGCCAGCAGCTCAACCAACTATGGCTACACCTTC.

This clone appeared a single time. CDR3 nucleotides: TGTGCCAGCGGGGGGGGGCTCCAAGAGACCCAGTACTTC. Its translation is CASGGGLQETQYF. This chain uses TRBV6-1 with TRBJ2-5, with D perhaps TRBD2 (7 bases). V was cut by 8 bases and J by 1 base, with 11 bases left in between. From germline, CDR1 is MNHNS and CDR2 SASEGT. The CDR3 extends over 13 amino acids.

The chain links TRBV19 to TRBJ1-1; 8 positions agree with TRBD1. V was pared by 5 bases and J by 6 bases, with 11 bases of the junction left unmatched. Germline CDR1 reads LNHDA; CDR2 reads SQIVND (reference sequence). This CDR3 region has 15 residues. CDR3 coding DNA: TGTGCCAGTAGTTCCCCCTCCGGGACAGGCCCTGAAGCTTTCTTT. Translation: CASSSPSGTGPEAFF.

The V call is TRBV5-1, the J call TRBJ2-3; no firm D call. Germline V gives CDR1 SGHRS, CDR2 YFSETQ. This CDR3 contains 12 residues. V lost 1 base and J 0 bases, leaving 0 bases between the germline ends. CDR3 bases: TGCGCCAGCAGCTTGAGCACAGATACGCAGTATTTT. This translates into CASSLSTDTQYF.

This sequence joins TRBV14 and TRBJ2-7, with 8 bases matching TRBD1. Germline CDR1 and CDR2: SGHDN and FVKESK. With 3 bases clipped from V and 3 bases from J, the junction kept 10 bases outside the gene matches. The CDR3 runs 16 residues. The CDR3 DNA reads TGTGCCAGCAGCCATCCTTCGGACAGGGCCCGCTACGAGCAGTACTTC. The encoded protein is CASSHPSDRARYEQYF.

This sequence joins TRBV5-8 and TRBJ2-2; 8 bases agree with TRBD1. CDR1 SGHTS and CDR2 YDEGEE come from the germline V gene. This CDR3 comprises 15 residues. Losses at the gene ends were 3 bases for V and 5 bases for J; bases not matched to a gene: 6. The CDR3 nucleotides are TGTGCCAGCAGCTCCCCAGGGGGCGCGACCGGGGAGCTGTTTTTT. This gives the protein CASSSPGGATGELFF.

The rearrangement joins TRBV5-1 to TRBJ1-6; no clear D gene. CDR1 is SGHRS, CDR2 YFSETQ, per germline. The V gene lost 1 base and the J gene lost 7 bases, with 12 bases spanning the gap. The CDR3 spans 15 residues. DNA for the CDR3: TGCGCCAGCAGCTTGCAGCGAGACGGGAATTCACCCCTCCACTTT. It encodes CASSLQRDGNSPLHF.

The chain is built from TRBV5-1 and TRBJ1-2, with 9 positions matching TRBD1. Germline CDR1 reads SGHRS; CDR2 reads YFSETQ. The V gene end was trimmed by 5 bases and the J gene end by 6 bases; junction bases not matched to a gene: 14. CDR3 length equals 16 residues. The CDR3 region is CASSPLTGGRNDGYTF. The CDR3 bases are TGCGCCAGCAGTCCCCTAACAGGGGGCAGGAATGATGGCTACACCTTC.

The CDR3 sequence is CASSRNRALFGGYTF. The CDR3 region has the DNA TGTGCCAGCAGCCGAAACAGGGCGCTATTTGGGGGCTACACCTTC. The chain combines TRBV11-2 with TRBJ1-2; D possibly corresponds to TRBD1 (6 bases). The germline V gene has CDR1 SGHAT and CDR2 FQNNGV. Trimming pared 5 bases from V and 8 bases from J, leaving 21 bases between. The CDR3 contains 15 residues.

CDR3 loop: CASSHHVAGTSSYEQFF. In nucleotides, the CDR3 is TGTGCCAGCAGCCACCACGTAGCGGGAACGAGCAGTTATGAGCAGTTCTTC. The genes are TRBV4-2 and TRBJ2-1, with 8 bases that match TRBD2. The CDR3 contains 17 residues. Trimming at V came to 3 bases and at J to 8 bases, leaving 15 bases not matched to a gene. Germline lookup yields CDR1 LGHNA and CDR2 YNFKEQ.

The rearrangement joins TRBV7-8 to TRBJ1-5, with a possible D match to TRBD1 (5 bases). The CDR3 has 18 residues. CDR1 and CDR2 from the germline V gene are SGHVS and FQNEAQ. V lost 5 bases to trimming and J lost 2 bases, with 22 bases between them. The CDR3 sequence is CASSRGVKGQRGNQPQHF. For the CDR3, the DNA is TGTGCCAGCAGCCGCGGCGTAAAGGGGCAGAGAGGCAATCAGCCCCAGCATTTT.

J is TRBJ2-1 and V is TRBV27, with D possibly TRBD2 on 6 matching bases. The CDR3 is 13 residues long. Trimming shortened V by 7 bases and J by 7 bases, and 14 bases separated the two germline ends. The germline CDR1 and CDR2 sequences are MNHEY and SMNVEV (reference sequence). The CDR3 protein is CASNPGGANEQFF. The CDR3 DNA sequence: TGTGCCAGCAACCCCGGGGGTGCGAATGAGCAGTTCTTC.